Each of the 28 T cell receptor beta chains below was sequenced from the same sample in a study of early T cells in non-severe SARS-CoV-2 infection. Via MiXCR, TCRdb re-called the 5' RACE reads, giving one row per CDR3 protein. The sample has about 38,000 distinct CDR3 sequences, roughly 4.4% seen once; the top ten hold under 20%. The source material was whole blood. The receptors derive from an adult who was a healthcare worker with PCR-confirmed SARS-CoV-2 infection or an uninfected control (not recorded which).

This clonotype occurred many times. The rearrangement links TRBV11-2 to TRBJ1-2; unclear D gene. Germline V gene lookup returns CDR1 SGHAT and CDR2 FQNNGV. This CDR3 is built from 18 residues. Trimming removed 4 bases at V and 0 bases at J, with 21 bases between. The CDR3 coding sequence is TGTGCCAGCAGCTCCCTCACGGGGTCATTATCTGCTAACTATGGCTACACCTTC. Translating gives CASSSLTGSLSANYGYTF.

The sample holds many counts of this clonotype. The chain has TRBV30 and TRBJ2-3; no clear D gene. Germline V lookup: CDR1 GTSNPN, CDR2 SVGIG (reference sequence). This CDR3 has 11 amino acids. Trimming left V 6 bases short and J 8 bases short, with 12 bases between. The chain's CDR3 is CACKTMVTQYF. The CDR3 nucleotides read TGTGCCTGCAAAACCATGGTTACGCAGTATTTT.

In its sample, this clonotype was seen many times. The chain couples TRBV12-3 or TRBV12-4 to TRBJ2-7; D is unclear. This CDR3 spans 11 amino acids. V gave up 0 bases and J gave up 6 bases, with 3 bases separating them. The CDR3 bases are TGTGCCAGCAGTTTAGCGGGCGAGCAGTACTTC. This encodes CASSLAGEQYF.

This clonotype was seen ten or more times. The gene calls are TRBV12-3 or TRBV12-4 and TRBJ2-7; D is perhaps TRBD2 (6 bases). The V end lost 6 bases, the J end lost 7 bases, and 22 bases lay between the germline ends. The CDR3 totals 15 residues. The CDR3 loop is CASRPTSGGAEEQYF. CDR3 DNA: TGTGCCAGCAGACCTACGTCGGGCGGGGCTGAGGAGCAGTACTTC.

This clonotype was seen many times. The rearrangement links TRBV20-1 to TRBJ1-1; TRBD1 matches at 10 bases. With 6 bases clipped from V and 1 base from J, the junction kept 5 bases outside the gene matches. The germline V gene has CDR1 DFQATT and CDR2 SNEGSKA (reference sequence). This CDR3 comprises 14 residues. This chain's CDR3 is CSARTGGKNTEAFF. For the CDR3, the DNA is TGCAGTGCAAGGACAGGGGGAAAGAACACTGAAGCTTTCTTT.

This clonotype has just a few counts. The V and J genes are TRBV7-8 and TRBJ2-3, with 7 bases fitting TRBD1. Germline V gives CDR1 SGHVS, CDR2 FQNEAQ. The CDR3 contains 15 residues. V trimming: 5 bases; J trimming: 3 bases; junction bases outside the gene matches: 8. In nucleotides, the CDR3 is TGTGCCAGCAGCGTACACAGGGGTAGAACAGATACGCAGTATTTT. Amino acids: CASSVHRGRTDTQYF.

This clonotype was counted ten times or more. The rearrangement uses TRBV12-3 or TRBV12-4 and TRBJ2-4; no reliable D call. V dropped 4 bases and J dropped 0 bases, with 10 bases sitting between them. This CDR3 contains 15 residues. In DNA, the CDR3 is TGTGCCAGCAGTTACGTAGGTGGAGCCAAAAACATTCAGTACTTC. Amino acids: CASSYVGGAKNIQYF.

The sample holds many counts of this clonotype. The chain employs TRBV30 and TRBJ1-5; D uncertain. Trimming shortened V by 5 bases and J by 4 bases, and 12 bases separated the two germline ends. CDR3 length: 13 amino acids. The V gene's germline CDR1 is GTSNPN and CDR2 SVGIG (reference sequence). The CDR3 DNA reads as TGTGCCTGGGGCAGGACTCCTAATCAGCCCCAGCATTTT. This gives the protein CAWGRTPNQPQHF.

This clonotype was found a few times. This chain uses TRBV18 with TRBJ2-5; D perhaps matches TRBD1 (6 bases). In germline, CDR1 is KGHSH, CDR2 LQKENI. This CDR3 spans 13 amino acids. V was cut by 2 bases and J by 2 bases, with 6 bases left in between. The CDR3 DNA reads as TGTGCCAGCTCACCAAGGGGGCAAGAGACCCAGTACTTC. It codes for CASSPRGQETQYF.

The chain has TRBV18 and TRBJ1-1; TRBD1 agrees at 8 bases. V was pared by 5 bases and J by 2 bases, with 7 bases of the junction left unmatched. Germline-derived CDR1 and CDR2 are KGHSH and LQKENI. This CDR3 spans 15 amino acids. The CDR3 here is CASSALTGANTEAFF. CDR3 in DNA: TGTGCCAGCTCAGCGTTGACAGGGGCTAACACTGAAGCTTTCTTT.

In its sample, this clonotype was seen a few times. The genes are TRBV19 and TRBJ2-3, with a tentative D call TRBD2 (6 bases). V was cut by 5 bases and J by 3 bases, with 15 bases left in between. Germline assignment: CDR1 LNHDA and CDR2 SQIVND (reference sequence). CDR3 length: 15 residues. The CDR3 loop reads CASSGDSLGTDTQYF. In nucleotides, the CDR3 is TGTGCCAGTAGTGGGGACTCCCTTGGAACAGATACGCAGTATTTT.

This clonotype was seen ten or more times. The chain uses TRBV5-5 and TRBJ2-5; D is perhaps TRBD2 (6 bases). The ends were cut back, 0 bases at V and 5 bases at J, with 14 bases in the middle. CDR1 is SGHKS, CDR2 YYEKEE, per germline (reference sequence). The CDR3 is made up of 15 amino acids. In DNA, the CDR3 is TGTGCCAGCAGCTTGGTGGTCCCAGGGAGGGAGACCCAGTACTTC. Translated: CASSLVVPGRETQYF.

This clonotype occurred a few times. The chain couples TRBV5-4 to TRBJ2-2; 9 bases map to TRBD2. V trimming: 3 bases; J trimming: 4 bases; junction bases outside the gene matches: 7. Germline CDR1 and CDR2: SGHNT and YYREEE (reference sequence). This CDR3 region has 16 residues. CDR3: CASSSVAGGSTGELFF. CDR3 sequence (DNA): TGTGCCAGCAGCTCCGTGGCGGGGGGGTCCACCGGGGAGCTGTTTTTT.

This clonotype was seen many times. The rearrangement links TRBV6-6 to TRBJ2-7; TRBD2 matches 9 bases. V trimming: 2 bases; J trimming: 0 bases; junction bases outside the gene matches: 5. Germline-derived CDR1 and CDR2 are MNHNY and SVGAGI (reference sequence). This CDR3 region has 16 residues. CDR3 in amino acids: CASSYTSGLISYEQYF. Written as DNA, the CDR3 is TGTGCCAGCAGTTACACTAGCGGGCTTATCTCCTACGAGCAGTACTTC.

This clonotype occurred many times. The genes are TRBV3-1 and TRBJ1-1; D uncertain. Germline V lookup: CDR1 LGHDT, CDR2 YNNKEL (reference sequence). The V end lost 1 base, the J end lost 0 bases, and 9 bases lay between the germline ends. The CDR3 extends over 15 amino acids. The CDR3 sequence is CASSQVGTMNTEAFF. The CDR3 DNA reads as TGTGCCAGCAGCCAAGTGGGCACCATGAACACTGAAGCTTTCTTT.

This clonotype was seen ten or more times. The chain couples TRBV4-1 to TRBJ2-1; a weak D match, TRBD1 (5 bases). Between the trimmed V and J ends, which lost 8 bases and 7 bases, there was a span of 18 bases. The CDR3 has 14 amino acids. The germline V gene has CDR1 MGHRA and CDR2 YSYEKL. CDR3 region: CASGPRQGLNEQFF. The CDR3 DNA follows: TGCGCCAGCGGACCGCGGCAGGGCTTGAATGAGCAGTTCTTC.

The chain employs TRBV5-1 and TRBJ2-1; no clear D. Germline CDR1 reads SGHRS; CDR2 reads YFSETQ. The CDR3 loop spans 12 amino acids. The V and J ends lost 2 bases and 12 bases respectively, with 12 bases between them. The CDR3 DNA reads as TGCGCCAGCAGCTTCGTGGGTAGAATGCAGTTCTTC. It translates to CASSFVGRMQFF. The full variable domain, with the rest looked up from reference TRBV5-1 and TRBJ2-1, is KAGVTQTPRYLIKTRGQQVTLSCSPISGHRSVSWYQQTPGQGLQFLFEYFSETQRNKGNFPGRFSGRQFSNSRSEMNVSTLELGDSALYLCASSFVGRMQFFGPGTRLTVL.

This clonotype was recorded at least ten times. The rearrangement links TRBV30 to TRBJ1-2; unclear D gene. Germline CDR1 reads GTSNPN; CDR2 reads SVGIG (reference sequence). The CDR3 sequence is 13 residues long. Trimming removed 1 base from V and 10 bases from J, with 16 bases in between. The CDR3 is CAWSAHPRSFYTF. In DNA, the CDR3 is TGTGCCTGGAGTGCCCACCCACGAAGTTTCTACACCTTC. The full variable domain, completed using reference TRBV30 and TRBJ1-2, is SQTIHQWPATLVQPVGSPLSLECTVEGTSNPNLYWYRQAAGRGLQLLFYSVGIGQISSEVPQNLSASRPQDRQFILSSKKLLLSDSGFYLCAWSAHPRSFYTFGSGTRLTVV.

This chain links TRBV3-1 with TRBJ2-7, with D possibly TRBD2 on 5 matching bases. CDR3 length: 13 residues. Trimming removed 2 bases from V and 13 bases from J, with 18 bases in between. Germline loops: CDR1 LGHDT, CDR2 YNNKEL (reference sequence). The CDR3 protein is CASSQKPSGSLYF. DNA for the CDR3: TGTGCCAGCAGCCAAAAGCCCTCGGGATCTCTATACTTC.

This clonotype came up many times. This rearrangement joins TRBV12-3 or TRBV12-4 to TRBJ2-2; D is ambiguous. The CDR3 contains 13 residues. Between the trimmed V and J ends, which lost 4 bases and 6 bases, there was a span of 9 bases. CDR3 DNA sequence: TGTGCCAGCAGTTCCTACTCCTCCGGGGAGCTGTTTTTT. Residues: CASSSYSSGELFF.

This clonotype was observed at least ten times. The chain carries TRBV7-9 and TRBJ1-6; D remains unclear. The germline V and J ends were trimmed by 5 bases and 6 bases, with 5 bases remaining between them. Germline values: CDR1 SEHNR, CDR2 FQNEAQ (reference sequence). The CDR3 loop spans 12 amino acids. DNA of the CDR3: TGTGCCAGCAGCCCCGCTAATTCACCCCTCCACTTT. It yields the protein CASSPANSPLHF.

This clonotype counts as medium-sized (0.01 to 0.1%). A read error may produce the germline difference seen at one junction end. CDR3 region: CASSSDSHEQYF. CDR3 bases: TGTGCCAGCAGCTCGGACTCCCACGAGCAGTACTTC. The chain carries TRBV7-6 and TRBJ2-7, with D maybe TRBD2 (5 bases). Germline V gene lookup returns CDR1 SGHVS and CDR2 FNYEAQ. The CDR3 has 12 residues.

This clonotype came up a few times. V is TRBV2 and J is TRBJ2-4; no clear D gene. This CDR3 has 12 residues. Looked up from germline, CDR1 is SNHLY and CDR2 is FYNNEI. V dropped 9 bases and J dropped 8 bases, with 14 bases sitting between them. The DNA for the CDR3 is TGTGCCAGTGGACCGACTTTCGACATTCAGTACTTC. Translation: CASGPTFDIQYF. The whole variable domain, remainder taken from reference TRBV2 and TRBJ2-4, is EPEVTQTPSHQVTQMGQEVILRCVPISNHLYFYWYRQILGQKVEFLVSFYNNEISEKSEIFDDQFSVERPDGSNFTLKIRSTKLEDSAMYFCASGPTFDIQYFGAGTRLSVL.

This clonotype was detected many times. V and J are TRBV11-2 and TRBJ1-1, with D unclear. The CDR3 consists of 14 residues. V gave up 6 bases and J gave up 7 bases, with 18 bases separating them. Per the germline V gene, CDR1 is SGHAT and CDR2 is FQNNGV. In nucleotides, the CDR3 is TGTGCCAGCAGTTCTACTCTAGGCGGGGATGAAGCTTTCTTT. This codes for CASSSTLGGDEAFF.

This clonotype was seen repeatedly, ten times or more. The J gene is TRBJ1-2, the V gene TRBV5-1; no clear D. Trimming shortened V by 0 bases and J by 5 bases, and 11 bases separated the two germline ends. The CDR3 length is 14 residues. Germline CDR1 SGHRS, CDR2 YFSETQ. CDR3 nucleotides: TGCGCCAGCAGCTTGGTGACCAGTTCGTATGGCTACACCTTC. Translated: CASSLVTSSYGYTF.

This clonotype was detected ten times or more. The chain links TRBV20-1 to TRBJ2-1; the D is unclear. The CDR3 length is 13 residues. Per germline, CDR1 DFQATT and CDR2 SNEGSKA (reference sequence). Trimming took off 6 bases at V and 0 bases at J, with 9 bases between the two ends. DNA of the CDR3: TGCAGTGCGGGGTGGACCTCCTACAATGAGCAGTTCTTC. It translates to CSAGWTSYNEQFF.

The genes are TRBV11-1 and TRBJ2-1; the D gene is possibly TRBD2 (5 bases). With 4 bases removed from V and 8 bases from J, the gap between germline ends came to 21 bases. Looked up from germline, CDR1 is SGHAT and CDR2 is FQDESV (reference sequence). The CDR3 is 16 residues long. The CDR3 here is CASSSVWSGAIDEQFF. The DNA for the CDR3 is TGTGCCAGCAGCTCTGTATGGAGCGGTGCCATCGATGAGCAGTTCTTC. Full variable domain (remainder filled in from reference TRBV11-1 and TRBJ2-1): EAEVAQSPRYKITEKSQAVAFWCDPISGHATLYWYRQILGQGPELLVQFQDESVVDDSQLPKDRFSAERLKGVDSTLKIQPAELGDSAMYLCASSSVWSGAIDEQFFGPGTRLTVL.

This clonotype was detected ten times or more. The DNA of the CDR3 is TGTGCCAGCAGTAGTAATAGCGGTTTAACCCAGTACTTC. It yields the protein CASSSNSGLTQYF. This chain connects TRBV7-3 to TRBJ2-5; D possibly corresponds to TRBD2 (6 bases). Germline CDR1 SGHTA, CDR2 FQGTGA. This CDR3 region has 13 residues. The V end lost 6 bases, the J end lost 8 bases, and 16 bases lay between the germline ends.